Below, 8 T cell receptor beta chains from the same sample are listed, as sequenced in a study of cytotoxic CD8 clonotypes in ibrutinib-treated CLL. Clones were sequenced by immunoSEQ multiplex PCR, and TCRdb holds only the in-frame ones, with some missing. The sample has around 70,000 clones, 90% seen once. Here the sequenced sample was PBMCs, taken after 12 months of ibrutinib treatment. These receptors were taken from a human donor with chronic lymphocytic leukemia.

A few counts support this clone. The V gene is TRBV7-6, the J gene TRBJ2-1; D gene unclear. The CDR3 sequence is 14 residues long. The ends were cut back, 2 bases at V and 6 bases at J, with 11 bases in the middle. Germline V gives CDR1 SGHVS, CDR2 FNYEAQ. The CDR3 DNA sequence: TGTGCCAGCAGCTTACCTCCCGCTGGCAATGAGCAGTTCTTC. This encodes CASSLPPAGNEQFF.

This chain links TRBV10-3 with TRBJ1-1; tentatively, D is TRBD1 (5 bases). The ends were cut back, 0 bases at V and 4 bases at J, with 15 bases in the middle. The CDR3 is 16 residues long. Germline assignment: CDR1 ENHRY and CDR2 SYGVKD. The CDR3 sequence is CAISESEGGAVTEAFF. The CDR3 region has the DNA TGTGCCATCAGTGAGTCCGAAGGAGGGGCGGTCACTGAAGCTTTCTTT.

This clone was counted once. V and J are TRBV11-2 and TRBJ1-1; D is undetermined. CDR1 SGHAT and CDR2 FQNNGV come from the germline V gene. Between the trimmed V and J ends, which lost 7 bases and 5 bases, there was a span of 14 bases. The CDR3 extends over 13 amino acids. As DNA, the CDR3 is TGTGCCAGCACCACACCCGGGTTTACTGAAGCTTTCTTT. This translates into CASTTPGFTEAFF.

The V call is TRBV5-1, the J call TRBJ1-3, with D uncertain. The CDR3 is made up of 15 amino acids. V gave up 0 bases and J gave up 0 bases, with 7 bases separating them. The germline CDR1 and CDR2 sequences are SGHRS and YFSETQ. The CDR3: CASSLASGSGNTIYF. The DNA of the CDR3 is TGCGCCAGCAGCTTGGCCAGTGGCTCTGGAAACACCATATATTTT.

This chain joins TRBV19 and TRBJ2-3, with TRBD2 identical over 10 bases. This CDR3 contains 15 residues. CDR1 is LNHDA and CDR2 is SQIVND in the germline V gene (reference sequence). V lost 5 bases, J lost 2 bases, and 4 bases stayed unmatched. The CDR3 protein is CASSELAGDTDTQYF. The DNA for the CDR3 is TGTGCCAGTAGTGAGCTAGCGGGAGACACAGATACGCAGTATTTT.

This sequence joins TRBV7-9 and TRBJ2-7, with unresolved D. Trimming removed 3 bases from V and 9 bases from J, with 12 bases in between. Germline V gene sequence: CDR1 SEHNR, CDR2 FQNEAQ (reference sequence). This CDR3 has 12 amino acids. The DNA for the CDR3 is TGTGCCAGCAGCTTCCCCGGAGTGAGGCAGTACTTC. Translated, it gives CASSFPGVRQYF.

The chain combines TRBV7-3 with TRBJ2-7, with a tentative D call TRBD2 (6 bases). V was cut by 1 base and J by 2 bases, with 9 bases left in between. Germline CDR1 SGHTA, CDR2 FQGTGA. CDR3 length: 14 amino acids. The CDR3 sequence is CASSLIGGTYEQYF. The CDR3 coding sequence is TGTGCCAGCAGCTTAATCGGCGGGACCTACGAGCAGTACTTC.

V usage is TRBV20-1 and J usage is TRBJ2-1; D gene unclear. Per germline, CDR1 DFQATT and CDR2 SNEGSKA (reference sequence). The germline V and J ends were trimmed by 3 bases and 6 bases, with 3 bases remaining between them. The CDR3 runs 10 residues. The CDR3: CSASFNEQFF. The CDR3 region has the DNA TGCAGTGCTAGTTTCAATGAGCAGTTCTTC.